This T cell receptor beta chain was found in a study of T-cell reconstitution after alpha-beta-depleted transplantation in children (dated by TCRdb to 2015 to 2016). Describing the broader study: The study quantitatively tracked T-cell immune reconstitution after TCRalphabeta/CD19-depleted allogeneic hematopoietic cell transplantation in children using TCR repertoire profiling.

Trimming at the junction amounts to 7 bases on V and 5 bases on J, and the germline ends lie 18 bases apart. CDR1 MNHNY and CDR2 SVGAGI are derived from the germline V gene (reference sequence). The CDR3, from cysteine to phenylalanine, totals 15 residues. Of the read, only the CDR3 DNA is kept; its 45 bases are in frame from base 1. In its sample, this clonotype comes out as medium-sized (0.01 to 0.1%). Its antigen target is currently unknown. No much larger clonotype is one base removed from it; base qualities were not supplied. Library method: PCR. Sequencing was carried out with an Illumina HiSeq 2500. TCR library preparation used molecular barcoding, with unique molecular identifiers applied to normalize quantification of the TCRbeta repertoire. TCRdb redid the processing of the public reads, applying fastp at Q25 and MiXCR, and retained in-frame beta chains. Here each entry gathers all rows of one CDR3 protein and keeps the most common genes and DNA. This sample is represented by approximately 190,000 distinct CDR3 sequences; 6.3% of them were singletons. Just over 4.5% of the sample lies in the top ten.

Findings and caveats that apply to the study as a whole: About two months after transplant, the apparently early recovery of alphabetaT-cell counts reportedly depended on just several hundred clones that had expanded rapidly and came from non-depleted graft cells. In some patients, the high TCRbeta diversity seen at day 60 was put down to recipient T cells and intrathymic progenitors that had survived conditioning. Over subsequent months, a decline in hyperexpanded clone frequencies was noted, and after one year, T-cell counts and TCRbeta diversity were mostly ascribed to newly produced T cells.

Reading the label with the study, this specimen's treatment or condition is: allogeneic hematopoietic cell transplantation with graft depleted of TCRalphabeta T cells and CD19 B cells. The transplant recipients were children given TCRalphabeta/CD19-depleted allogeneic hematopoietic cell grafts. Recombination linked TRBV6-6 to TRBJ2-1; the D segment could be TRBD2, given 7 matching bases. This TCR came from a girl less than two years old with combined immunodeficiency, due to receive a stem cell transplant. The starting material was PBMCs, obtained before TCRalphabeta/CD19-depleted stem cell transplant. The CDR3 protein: CASNRLGGGDNEQFF. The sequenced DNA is TGTGCCAGCAATAGGTTGGGAGGGGGAGACAATGAGCAGTTCTTC.